This T cell receptor (beta chain) was obtained from a study of blood T cell repertoires in COVID-19. Germline lookup yields CDR1 MNHNS and CDR2 SASEGT. The CDR3 sequence is 12 residues long. V lost 3 bases to trimming and J lost 8 bases, with 10 bases between them. Clones were read by immunoSEQ multiplex PCR, and TCRdb kept only the in-frame ones, dropping some. The table shows over 25,000 clones, with around 85% occurring only once. The clonotype originates from a human donor in a cohort sampled during active COVID-19. The specimen sequenced was peripheral blood. This sequence joins TRBV6-1 and TRBJ1-2; D unclear. The CDR3, as DNA: TGTGCCAGCAGTGACCCCACAGTCGGCTACACCTTC. It codes for CASSDPTVGYTF.